A selection of T cell receptor beta chains follows, all from one sample in a study of shared clonotypes between healthy human individuals. Libraries were prepared by immunoSEQ multiplex PCR; TCRdb keeps only in-frame clonotypes and omits some of them. Among 2,500,000 or so clones listed, approximately 92% were seen once. Material for sequencing was naive CD4+ T cells sorted from blood. Every receptor here comes from a young man in good health. Each CDR3 is given with its conserved first and last residue. D genes are given only for firm matches. Clone size is stated in some rows and not others, as once, few, many or a class when expanded.

CDR3nt | CDR3aa | j_gene | v_gene | d_gene | abundance
TGTGCCTGGACCGGGGGACCTAATGAAAAACTGTTTTTT | CAWTGGPNEKLFF | TRBJ1-4 | TRBV30 | . | .
TGCGCCAGCAGCTTGGCCGGGGGTAGCGGTGAAAAACTGTTTTTT | CASSLAGGSGEKLFF | TRBJ1-4 | TRBV5-1 | . | .
TGTGCCAGCTCACCAGACTCCGGCACTGAAGCTTTCTTT | CASSPDSGTEAFF | TRBJ1-1 | TRBV18 | . | .
TGCGCCAGCAGTGAGTCGGTCCCCGGGCCCCCCGGGGAGCTGTTTTTT | CASSESVPGPPGELFF | TRBJ2-2 | TRBV10-1 | . | .
TGTGCCAGCAGCTTAGACAGGATCAATGAGCAGTTCTTC | CASSLDRINEQFF | TRBJ2-1 | TRBV7-2 | . | .
TGTGCCAGCAGTTATGTGGGGGAGACTGAAGCTTTCTTT | CASSYVGETEAFF | TRBJ1-1 | TRBV6-6 | . | .
TGTGCCAGCAGCTTGGGACTAGCGGGAGGATTGACCCAGTACTTC | CASSLGLAGGLTQYF | TRBJ2-5 | TRBV7-6 | TRBD2 | .
TGCGCCAGCAGCCCCCTCGAGAGGAGGTCACCGAACACCGGGGAGCTGTTTTTT | CASSPLERRSPNTGELFF | TRBJ2-2 | TRBV5-1 | . | .
TGTGCCAGCAGCGAAAGGGATACGCAGTATTTT | CASSERDTQYF | TRBJ2-3 | TRBV7-9 | . | .
TGTGCCAGCAGCCAAGTGAGGGGCCTCGAGCAGTACTTC | CASSQVRGLEQYF | TRBJ2-7 | TRBV14 | . | .
TGTGCCTGGAGTGACCTCGGGCAGGGAAACTACGAGCAGTACTTC | CAWSDLGQGNYEQYF | TRBJ2-7 | TRBV30 | . | .
TGCGCCAGCAGCCAAGATGACAGGGGATCCTACAATGAGCAGTTCTTC | CASSQDDRGSYNEQFF | TRBJ2-1 | TRBV4-1 | TRBD1 | .
TGTGCCAGCAGCTCTCGGGGCGTGGGTAGGAATGAGCAGTTCTTC | CASSSRGVGRNEQFF | TRBJ2-1 | TRBV11-2 | . | .
TGTGCCAGCAGTTTAGAAGACCCCTCCTTCCCCACTGAAGCTTTCTTT | CASSLEDPSFPTEAFF | TRBJ1-1 | TRBV27 | . | .
TGTGCCAGCAGCGCGGTGCCCAGGGCAGGGGGCCTCCTGGGCGGCTACACCTTC | CASSAVPRAGGLLGGYTF | TRBJ1-2 | TRBV5-8 | TRBD1 | .
TGTGCCTGGAGTCCCCTAACCCTGGGGACTGAAGCTTTCTTT | CAWSPLTLGTEAFF | TRBJ1-1 | TRBV30 | . | .
TGTGCCAGCAGCCTACAAAGGTTGAACACTGAAGCTTTCTTT | CASSLQRLNTEAFF | TRBJ1-1 | TRBV7-3 | . | .
TGTGCCAGCAGACCGACAGGGGCGAACACTGAAGCTTTCTTT | CASRPTGANTEAFF | TRBJ1-1 | TRBV6-5 | TRBD1 | .
TGTGCCAGCAGTTTTATCCAGATTGGGGCAGTTAATTCACCCCTCCACTTT | CASSFIQIGAVNSPLHF | TRBJ1-6 | TRBV27 | . | .
TGTGCCAGCAGTGACGTGTTTAGTGAAATCAATGGCTACACCTTC | CASSDVFSEINGYTF | TRBJ1-2 | TRBV2 | . | .
TGCAGCGTGTCTTTACCCCGACAGGGAAGTGGCAATGAGCAGTTCTTC | CSVSLPRQGSGNEQFF | TRBJ2-1 | TRBV29-1 | TRBD1 | .
TGTGCCAGCTCACCACCGGGGACAGGGATAACGTTTTACACCGGGGAGCTGTTTTTT | CASSPPGTGITFYTGELFF | TRBJ2-2 | TRBV18 | TRBD1 | .
TGTGCCAGTAGTCGTCTGTCAGATACGCAGTATTTT | CASSRLSDTQYF | TRBJ2-3 | TRBV19 | . | .
TGCGCCAGCAGCTTGGGGCAGGGCCTGAACACTGAAGCTTTCTTT | CASSLGQGLNTEAFF | TRBJ1-1 | TRBV5-1 | . | few
TGCGCCAGCAACCATTCTGTTGTAGGAGCTTTCTTT | CASNHSVVGAFF | TRBJ1-1 | TRBV4-3 | . | .
TGTGCCAGAAGCTTGGGGCGCCTTAATGAAAAACTGTTTTTT | CARSLGRLNEKLFF | TRBJ1-4 | TRBV5-3 | . | .
TGTGCCAGCAGCTCCGGGACTAGCGGGGGCCCTAGGTACTTC | CASSSGTSGGPRYF | TRBJ2-7 | TRBV5-6 | TRBD2 | .
TGTGCCAGCAGCTTGGCGGCGGTACGCTCTGGAAACACCATATATTTT | CASSLAAVRSGNTIYF | TRBJ1-3 | TRBV5-5 | . | once
TGTGCCAGCACCAGGGCGGCCGGGTCGACTGAAGCTTTCTTT | CASTRAAGSTEAFF | TRBJ1-1 | TRBV28 | . | once
TGTGCCAGCAGCCAGGGACTGAGGGAGACCCAGTACTTC | CASSQGLRETQYF | TRBJ2-5 | TRBV11-2 | . | .
TGTGCCAGCAGCTTGTCGAGTGAAGCTTTCTTT | CASSLSSEAFF | TRBJ1-1 | TRBV5-6 | . | .
TGTGCCAGCAGCCCATTGACTAGCGGGGCTTCCTACGAGCAGTACTTC | CASSPLTSGASYEQYF | TRBJ2-7 | TRBV7-9 | TRBD2 | .
TGTGCCTGGAGTGTACAGGGGGCTGGAAACACCATATATTTT | CAWSVQGAGNTIYF | TRBJ1-3 | TRBV30 | TRBD1 | few
TGTGCCAGCAGCGGATTCGGGGGCGCGGGCTATGGCTACACCTTC | CASSGFGGAGYGYTF | TRBJ1-2 | TRBV5-6 | . | .
TGTGCCAGCTCACCACTGTGGACAGGGGTTGGGGCCAACGTCCTGACTTTC | CASSPLWTGVGANVLTF | TRBJ2-6 | TRBV18 | TRBD1 | .
TGTGCCTGGAGCGTGGGAAGCACAGATACGCAGTATTTT | CAWSVGSTDTQYF | TRBJ2-3 | TRBV30 | . | .
TGTGCCAGCACCGGTACTAGCGGGAGTGGGAACATTCAGTACTTC | CASTGTSGSGNIQYF | TRBJ2-4 | TRBV2 | TRBD2 | .
TGCGCCAGCAGCTCTAGCGGGAGCCCCAACAATGAGCAGTTCTTC | CASSSSGSPNNEQFF | TRBJ2-1 | TRBV5-1 | TRBD2 | .
TGCGCCACCAGCAGATTGGGACAGGGTTTGTTCACTGAAGCTTTCTTT | CATSRLGQGLFTEAFF | TRBJ1-1 | TRBV5-1 | TRBD1 | .
TGTGCCAGCAGTGGGGGACGGCCGAACACTGAAGCTTTCTTT | CASSGGRPNTEAFF | TRBJ1-1 | TRBV6-1 | . | .
TGTGCCAGCAGTGGAACCCCGGGGACAGCGGAGACATACTATGGCTACACCTTC | CASSGTPGTAETYYGYTF | TRBJ1-2 | TRBV25-1 | TRBD1 | .
TGTGCCAGCAGCATCCGGGGGCGAAAAGAGGGATATAATTCACCCCTCCACTTT | CASSIRGRKEGYNSPLHF | TRBJ1-6 | TRBV21-1 | . | .
TGTGCCAGCAGTGCTAGGACAGGGAACTACGAGCAGTACTTC | CASSARTGNYEQYF | TRBJ2-7 | TRBV2 | TRBD1 | .
TGCGCCAGCAGCGGGGGACTGGAGATATACGAGCAGTACTTC | CASSGGLEIYEQYF | TRBJ2-7 | TRBV5-1 | . | .
TGTGCCAGCAGCCGACTAGCGGGGGCCCAGAGAGGCACAGATACGCAGTATTTT | CASSRLAGAQRGTDTQYF | TRBJ2-3 | TRBV5-5 | TRBD2 | .